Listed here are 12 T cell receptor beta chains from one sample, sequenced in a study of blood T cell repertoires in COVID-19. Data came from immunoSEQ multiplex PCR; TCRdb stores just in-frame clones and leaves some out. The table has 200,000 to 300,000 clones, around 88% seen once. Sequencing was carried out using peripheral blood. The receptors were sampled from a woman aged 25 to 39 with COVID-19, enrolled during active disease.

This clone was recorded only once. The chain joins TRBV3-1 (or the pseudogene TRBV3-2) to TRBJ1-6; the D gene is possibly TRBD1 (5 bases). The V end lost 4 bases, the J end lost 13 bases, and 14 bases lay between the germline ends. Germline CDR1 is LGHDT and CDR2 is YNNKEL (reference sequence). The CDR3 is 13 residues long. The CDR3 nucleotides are TGTGCCAGCAGCCGGCGGGACCGCTTCCCCCTCCACTTT. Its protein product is CASSRRDRFPLHF.

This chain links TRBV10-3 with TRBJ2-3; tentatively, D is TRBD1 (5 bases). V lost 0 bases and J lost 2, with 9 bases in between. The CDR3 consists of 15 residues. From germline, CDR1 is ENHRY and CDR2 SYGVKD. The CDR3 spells CAISESQAITDTQYF. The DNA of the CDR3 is TGTGCCATCAGTGAGTCACAGGCTATCACAGATACGCAGTATTTT.

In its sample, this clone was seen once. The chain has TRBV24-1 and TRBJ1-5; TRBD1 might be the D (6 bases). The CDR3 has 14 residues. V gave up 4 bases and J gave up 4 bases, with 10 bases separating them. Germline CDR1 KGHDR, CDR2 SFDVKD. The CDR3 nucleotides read TGTGCCACCAGTGAAGATACAGGGAATCAGCCCCAGCATTTT. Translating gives CATSEDTGNQPQHF.

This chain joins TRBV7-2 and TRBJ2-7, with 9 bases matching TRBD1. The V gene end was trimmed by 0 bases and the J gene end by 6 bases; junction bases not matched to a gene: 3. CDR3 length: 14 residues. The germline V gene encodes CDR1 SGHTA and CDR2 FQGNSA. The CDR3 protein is CASSLAATGGEQYF. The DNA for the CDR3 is TGTGCCAGCAGCTTAGCAGCGACAGGGGGCGAGCAGTACTTC.

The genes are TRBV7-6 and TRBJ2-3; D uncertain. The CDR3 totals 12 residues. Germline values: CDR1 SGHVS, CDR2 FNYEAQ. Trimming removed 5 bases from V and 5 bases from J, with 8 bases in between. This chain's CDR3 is CASSPLRDTQYF. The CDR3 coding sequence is TGTGCCAGCAGCCCCCTGAGAGATACGCAGTATTTT.

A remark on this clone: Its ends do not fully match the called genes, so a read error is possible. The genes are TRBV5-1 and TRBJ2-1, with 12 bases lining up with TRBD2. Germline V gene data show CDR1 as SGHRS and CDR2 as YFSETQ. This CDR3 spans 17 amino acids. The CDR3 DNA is TGCGCCAGCACCTTGGCGATGACTAGCGGGAGATACAATGAGCAGTTCTTC. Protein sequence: CASTLAMTSGRYNEQFF.

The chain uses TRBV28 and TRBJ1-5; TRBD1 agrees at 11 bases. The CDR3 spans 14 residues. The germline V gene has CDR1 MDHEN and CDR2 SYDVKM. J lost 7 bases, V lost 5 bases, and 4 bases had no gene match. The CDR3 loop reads CASSLGQGVQPQHF. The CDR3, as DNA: TGTGCCAGCAGTCTGGGACAGGGGGTACAGCCCCAGCATTTT.

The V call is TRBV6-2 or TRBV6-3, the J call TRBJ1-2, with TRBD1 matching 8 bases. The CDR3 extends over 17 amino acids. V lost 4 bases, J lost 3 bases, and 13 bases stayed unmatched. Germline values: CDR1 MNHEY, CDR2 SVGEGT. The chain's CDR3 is CASSWLRPDRVDYGYTF. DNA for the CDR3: TGTGCCAGCAGTTGGCTGAGACCGGACAGGGTAGACTATGGCTACACCTTC.

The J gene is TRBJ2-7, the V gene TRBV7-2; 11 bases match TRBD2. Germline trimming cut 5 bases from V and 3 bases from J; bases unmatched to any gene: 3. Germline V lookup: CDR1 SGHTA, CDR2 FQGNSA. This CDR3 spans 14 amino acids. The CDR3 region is CASSQGLAGYEQYV. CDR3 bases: TGTGCCAGCAGCCAAGGACTAGCGGGCTACGAGCAGTACGTC.

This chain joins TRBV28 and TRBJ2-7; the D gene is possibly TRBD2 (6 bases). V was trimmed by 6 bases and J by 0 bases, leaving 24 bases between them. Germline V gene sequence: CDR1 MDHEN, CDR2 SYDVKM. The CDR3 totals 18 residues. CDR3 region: CASSPLEGRRGYSYEQYF. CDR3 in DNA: TGTGCCAGCAGCCCATTGGAGGGTCGACGGGGATACTCCTACGAGCAGTACTTC. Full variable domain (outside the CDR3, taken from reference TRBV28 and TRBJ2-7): DVKVTQSSRYLVKRTGEKVFLECVQDMDHENMFWYRQDPGLGLRLIYFSYDVKMKEKGDIPEGYSVSREKKERFSLILESASTNQTSMYLCASSPLEGRRGYSYEQYFGPGTRLTVT.

This CDR3 reads CASSWAVSGEDEQFF. CDR3 DNA sequence: TGCGCCAGCAGCTGGGCCGTTAGCGGGGAAGATGAGCAGTTCTTC. This chain connects TRBV5-1 to TRBJ2-1, with 8 bases aligning to TRBD2. Trimming at V came to 3 bases and at J to 8 bases, leaving 10 bases not matched to a gene. The germline V gene has CDR1 SGHRS and CDR2 YFSETQ. The CDR3 extends over 15 amino acids.

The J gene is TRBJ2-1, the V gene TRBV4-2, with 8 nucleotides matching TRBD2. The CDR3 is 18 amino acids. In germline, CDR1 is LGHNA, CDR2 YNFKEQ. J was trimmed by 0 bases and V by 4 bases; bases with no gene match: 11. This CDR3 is CASSLRSGGASSYNEQFF. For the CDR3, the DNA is TGTGCCAGCAGCCTAAGATCGGGGGGGGCTAGCTCCTACAATGAGCAGTTCTTC.